This T cell receptor (beta chain) was found in a study of T cell responses to AZD1222 COVID-19 vaccine. Study context: The study pooled second doses at about 4 or about 12 weeks.

A remark on this clone: Its antigen is unidentified.

Here immunoSEQ multiplex PCR was the method, and the copy in TCRdb shows in-frame clones only, minus some. The repertoire has under 200,000 clones, roughly 92% of them found once; the top ten carry around 1.6%. Findings and limits, study-wide: Clonal diversity was possibly underestimated, and the donors were mostly white British, with more females. Along spike, vaccine-associated CD4 TCRs were found throughout, with dominance at 160-218 and 743-854. Repertoire collection took place solely once the T cell response had peaked.

Looked up from germline, CDR1 is ENHRY and CDR2 is SYGVKD. V shed 7 bases, J shed 6 bases, and the junction held 12 bases outside the gene matches. CDR3 size: 14 residues. The clonotype was recovered from an adult in good health. Sequences were derived from peripheral blood, sampled on day 0 of AZD1222 vaccination. The V call is TRBV10-3, the J call TRBJ2-7, with 7 bases that match TRBD1. CDR3 in amino acids: CAITGGQGVGEQYF. The CDR3 DNA reads as TGTGCCATCACCGGCGGGCAGGGGGTTGGCGAGCAGTACTTC.